The 25 T cell receptor beta chains listed next were all sequenced from one sample in a study of cytomegalovirus exposure and HLA in healthy donors. The primer mix had 60 Vbeta and 13 Jbeta primers. TCRdb's table, derived via immunoSEQ multiplex PCR, lists solely in-frame clones and lacks some. The sample contains about 190,000 clones, 81% of which appear only once. The source material was PBMCs. These TCRs come from a man aged 45-60 years in good health and CMV-seronegative.

This clone was detected only once. The chain employs TRBV7-9 and TRBJ2-7, with D possibly TRBD1 on 6 matching bases. CDR1 is SEHNR, CDR2 FQNEAQ, per germline (reference sequence). CDR3 size: 13 residues. Trimming left V 1 base short and J 6 bases short, with 10 bases between. CDR3 bases: TGTGCCAGCAGCTTAGGGGGACAATCCGAGCAGTACTTC. Amino acids: CASSLGGQSEQYF.

A few counts support this clone. This chain joins TRBV2 and TRBJ2-7, with D maybe TRBD1 (5 bases). This CDR3 is 10 amino acids long. The V end was cut by 6 bases, the J end by 9 bases, with 9 bases between. Germline CDR1 SNHLY, CDR2 FYNNEI. The CDR3 spells CASSNQGQYF. CDR3 bases: TGTGCCAGCAGCAACCAGGGGCAGTACTTC.

V gene TRBV13 combines with J gene TRBJ1-6; 7 bases are a match to TRBD1. The V gene end was trimmed by 3 bases and the J gene end by 5 bases; junction bases not matched to a gene: 4. The CDR3 has 15 residues. CDR1 is PRHDT, CDR2 FYEKMQ, per germline (reference sequence). CDR3 bases: TGTGCCAGCAGCTTGGGGGACAGAAATAATTCACCCCTCCACTTT. Encoded protein: CASSLGDRNNSPLHF.

The chain couples TRBV19 to TRBJ1-6; TRBD1 aligns across 11 bases. This CDR3 has 15 residues. Trimming took 9 bases from V and 11 from J; bases not matched to a gene: 12. The germline V gene has CDR1 LNHDA and CDR2 SQIVND (reference sequence). CDR3 protein: CASRTGTGGAPPLHF. Here the CDR3 DNA reads TGTGCCAGCCGGACCGGGACAGGGGGAGCTCCACCCCTCCACTTT.

The V call is TRBV6-1, the J call TRBJ2-1; possibly TRBD2 for D (5 bases). The CDR3 extends over 13 amino acids. Germline lookup yields CDR1 MNHNS and CDR2 SASEGT. V was trimmed by 3 bases and J by 8 bases, leaving 11 bases between them. The CDR3 sequence: CASSDRLADEQFF. The DNA of the CDR3 is TGTGCCAGCAGTGACCGGCTAGCTGATGAGCAGTTCTTC.

The chain couples TRBV7-2 to TRBJ1-4, with D unclear. The CDR3 is 13 amino acids. CDR1 is SGHTA, CDR2 FQGNSA, per germline. V lost 3 bases, J lost 6 bases, and 8 bases lay in between. The CDR3: CASSLLRDEKLFF. Here the CDR3 DNA reads TGTGCCAGCAGCTTGTTACGGGATGAAAAACTGTTTTTT.

For this clone: Within the sample, other DNA sequences also encode this same CDR3. V and J are TRBV13 and TRBJ2-3, with no clear D. The ends were cut back, 5 bases at V and 2 bases at J, with 8 bases in the middle. CDR1 is PRHDT, CDR2 FYEKMQ, per germline (reference sequence). The CDR3 has 13 residues. The CDR3 DNA follows: TGTGCCAGCAGCCCTGACAACACAGATACGCAGTATTTT. It translates to CASSPDNTDTQYF.

The chain recombines TRBV5-6 with TRBJ2-3; D unresolved. The germline CDR1 and CDR2 sequences are SGHDT and YYEEEE. This CDR3 spans 11 amino acids. V gave up 3 bases and J gave up 4 bases, with 3 bases separating them. The CDR3 reads CASSSSDTQYF. CDR3 in DNA: TGTGCCAGCAGCTCTTCAGATACGCAGTATTTT. Variable domain in full (rest from reference TRBV5-6 and TRBJ2-3): DAGVTQSPTHLIKTRGQQVTLRCSPKSGHDTVSWYQQALGQGPQFIFQYYEEEERQRGNFPDRFSGHQFPNYSSELNVNALLLGDSALYLCASSSSDTQYFGPGTRLTVL.

The rearrangement links TRBV4-1 to TRBJ1-3; 7 bases agree with TRBD1. The junction had 7 bases not matched to a gene; V was cut back by 1 base and J by 4 bases. Germline V CDR1 and CDR2: MGHRA, YSYEKL. The CDR3 is 16 residues long. Written as DNA, the CDR3 is TGCGCCAGCAGCCAAGTTTTCGGGACAGAAGGAAACACCATATATTTT. Protein: CASSQVFGTEGNTIYF.

V and J are TRBV14 and TRBJ2-4; D is perhaps TRBD2 (5 bases). V was shortened by 4 bases and J by 12 bases, with 16 bases between the two germline ends. Germline V CDR1 and CDR2: SGHDN, FVKESK. The CDR3 spans 13 residues. The CDR3 DNA sequence: TGTGCCAGCAGCCTCAACCCCGGGATCCATCAGTACTTC. Translation gives CASSLNPGIHQYF.

The J gene is TRBJ1-5, the V gene TRBV4-2, with unresolved D. CDR1 and CDR2 (germline): LGHNA, YNFKEQ. Trimming stripped 0 bases from V and 7 bases from J, with 13 bases between. This CDR3 region has 15 residues. The CDR3 DNA reads TGTGCCAGCAGCCAAGATAGGAGGAATATACAGCCCCAGCATTTT. It yields the protein CASSQDRRNIQPQHF.

In its sample, this clone was seen once. The gene calls are TRBV11-2 and TRBJ2-3; no reliable D call. The CDR3 extends over 16 amino acids. V gave up 5 bases and J gave up 1 base, with 16 bases separating them. CDR1 is SGHAT and CDR2 is FQNNGV in the germline V gene. Written as DNA, the CDR3 is TGTGCCAGCAGCCCCGTCCCACTCTCGGGCACAGATACGCAGTATTTT. It codes for CASSPVPLSGTDTQYF.

The chain uses TRBV6-1 and TRBJ2-1; D perhaps matches TRBD1 (6 bases). CDR1 MNHNS and CDR2 SASEGT come from the germline V gene. CDR3 length equals 13 residues. V gave up 2 bases and J gave up 9 bases, with 11 bases separating them. CDR3: CASSESTGTEQFF. The CDR3 DNA reads TGTGCCAGCAGTGAATCAACAGGGACTGAGCAGTTCTTC.

This clone was observed a handful of times. The rearrangement links TRBV19 to TRBJ1-1, with a possible D match to TRBD1 (6 bases). Germline loops: CDR1 LNHDA, CDR2 SQIVND (reference sequence). V was trimmed by 5 bases and J by 1 base, leaving 11 bases between them. The CDR3 has 14 residues. The CDR3 bases are TGTGCCAGTAGTCAAGGGGGGGCGAACACTGAAGCTTTCTTT. This translates into CASSQGGANTEAFF.

V gene TRBV25-1 combines with J gene TRBJ2-2, with D unresolved. The V gene lost 1 base and the J gene lost 5 bases, with 5 bases spanning the gap. This CDR3 has 13 residues. CDR1 and CDR2 from the germline V gene are MGHDK and SYGVNS. CDR3 DNA sequence: TGTGCCAGCAGTGAATTCAGGACCGGGGAGCTGTTTTTT. This codes for CASSEFRTGELFF.

V and J are TRBV5-1 and TRBJ1-6; D gene uncertain. V lost 4 bases and J 9 bases, leaving 14 bases between the germline ends. Germline CDR1 is SGHRS and CDR2 is YFSETQ. The CDR3 consists of 14 residues. This chain's CDR3 is CASSRTPQSSPLHF. For the CDR3, the DNA is TGCGCCAGCAGCCGGACTCCCCAAAGTTCACCCCTCCACTTT. Filled out from reference TRBV5-1 and TRBJ1-6, the complete variable domain reads KAGVTQTPRYLIKTRGQQVTLSCSPISGHRSVSWYQQTPGQGLQFLFEYFSETQRNKGNFPGRFSGRQFSNSRSEMNVSTLELGDSALYLCASSRTPQSSPLHFGNGTRLTVT.

The chain carries TRBV12-5 and TRBJ1-6, with D perhaps matching TRBD1 (5 bases). The germline V gene has CDR1 LGHNT and CDR2 FRNRAP. CDR3 length equals 13 residues. V lost 8 bases and J 8 bases, leaving 13 bases between the germline ends. CDR3 coding DNA: TGTGCTAGTAGCGGGGGTTGGCATTCACCCCTCCACTTT. Its translation is CASSGGWHSPLHF.

The chain recombines TRBV4-3 with TRBJ1-6; D remains unclear. The germline V and J ends were trimmed by 0 bases and 8 bases, with 14 bases remaining between them. The V gene's germline CDR1 is LGHNA and CDR2 YSLEER. The CDR3 consists of 16 residues. The CDR3, as DNA: TGCGCCAGCAGCCAAGATTATGGGCCAGGTCATTCACCCCTCCACTTT. Its protein is CASSQDYGPGHSPLHF.

V gene TRBV27 combines with J gene TRBJ1-2; 9 bases align to TRBD1. This CDR3 contains 13 residues. The V gene's germline CDR1 is MNHEY and CDR2 SMNVEV (reference sequence). Unmatched junction bases numbered 5, after V lost 5 bases and J lost 7 bases. The CDR3 DNA follows: TGTGCCAGCAGTGGGACAGGGTCGAGTGGCTACACCTTC. It is translated as CASSGTGSSGYTF.

This clone appeared once. V usage is TRBV7-2 and J usage is TRBJ2-5, with D perhaps matching TRBD2 (6 bases). The CDR3 is 15 amino acids. Germline CDR1 is SGHTA and CDR2 is FQGNSA. The V and J ends lost 4 bases and 4 bases respectively, with 16 bases between them. CDR3 loop: CASSSPLGGVETQYF. The DNA of the CDR3 is TGTGCCAGCAGCTCCCCGCTTGGCGGGGTAGAGACCCAGTACTTC.

The chain couples TRBV6-1 to TRBJ2-3; 7 bases line up with TRBD2. J gave up 6 bases and V 6 bases, and 3 bases lay outside the gene matches. This CDR3 spans 12 amino acids. Germline V lookup: CDR1 MNHNS, CDR2 SASEGT. CDR3 DNA sequence: TGTGCCAGCAGGGGGAGGGTGGATACGCAGTATTTT. It is translated as CASRGRVDTQYF.

This rearrangement joins TRBV30 to TRBJ1-4; D is unclear. V was clipped by 6 bases and J by 8 bases, with 16 bases between them. The CDR3 runs 13 residues. Germline-derived CDR1 and CDR2 are GTSNPN and SVGIG (reference sequence). The CDR3 nucleotides are TGTGCCTGTCCGGGGTTGACTTCGGAAAAACTGTTTTTT. As protein: CACPGLTSEKLFF.

The rearrangement links TRBV19 to TRBJ2-7; maybe TRBD2 (5 bases). CDR1 is LNHDA, CDR2 SQIVND, per germline (reference sequence). V dropped 5 bases and J dropped 5 bases, with 7 bases sitting between them. This CDR3 spans 11 amino acids. CDR3 protein: CASSSGDEQYF. CDR3 sequence (DNA): TGTGCCAGTAGTTCCGGGGACGAGCAGTACTTC.

This rearrangement joins TRBV4-1 to TRBJ2-2; D gene unclear. The CDR3 is 15 residues long. The germline CDR1 and CDR2 sequences are MGHRA and YSYEKL. Trimming left V 4 bases short and J 0 bases short, with 9 bases between. The CDR3 bases are TGCGCCAGCAGCCCCTGGGCTTCGAACACCGGGGAGCTGTTTTTT. Its protein is CASSPWASNTGELFF.

The chain recombines TRBV6-1 with TRBJ2-7; the match to TRBD2 covers 10 bases. The CDR3 extends over 15 amino acids. Trimming at V came to 6 bases and at J to 3 bases, leaving 8 bases not matched to a gene. Looked up from germline, CDR1 is MNHNS and CDR2 is SASEGT. The CDR3 here is CASSLLGLAFYEQYF. The CDR3 DNA follows: TGTGCCAGCAGCCTTTTGGGACTAGCGTTCTACGAGCAGTACTTC.